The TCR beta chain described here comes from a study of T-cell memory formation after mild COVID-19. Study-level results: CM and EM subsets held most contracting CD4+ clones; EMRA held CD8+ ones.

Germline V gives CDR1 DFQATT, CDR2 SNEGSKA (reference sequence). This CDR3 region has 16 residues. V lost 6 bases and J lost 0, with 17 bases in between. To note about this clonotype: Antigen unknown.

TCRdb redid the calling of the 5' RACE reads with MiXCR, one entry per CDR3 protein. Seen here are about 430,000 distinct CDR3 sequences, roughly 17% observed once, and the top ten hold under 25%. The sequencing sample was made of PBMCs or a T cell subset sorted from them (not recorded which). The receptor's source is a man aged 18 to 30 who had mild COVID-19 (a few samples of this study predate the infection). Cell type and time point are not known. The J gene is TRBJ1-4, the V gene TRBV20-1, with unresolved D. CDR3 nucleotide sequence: TGCAGTGCCAGAAACCCTGGACGGACAACTAATGAAAAACTGTTTTTT. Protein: CSARNPGRTTNEKLFF.